The entry below gives a single TCR beta chain sequence along with its context. Antigen unknown. The data are from a study of cytomegalovirus exposure and HLA in healthy donors. Repertoires were generated with immunoSEQ multiplex PCR, while TCRdb's copy carries only in-frame clones and drops some. The repertoire holds 130,000 or so clones, with over 85% as singletons. CDR1 is MGHDK and CDR2 is SYGVNS in the germline V gene. Unmatched junction bases numbered 11, after V lost 5 bases and J lost 7 bases. This CDR3 spans 15 amino acids. Study-wide points: Overall, approximately 150 TCR beta chains were annotated as cytomegalovirus-associated. Among TCR sequences, most were rare, though some public TCRs appeared in many donors.

The sample was PBMCs. The sequence was obtained from a man aged 25-45 years in good health and CMV-seronegative. The chain is built from TRBV25-1 and TRBJ2-7, with TRBD1 matching over 10 bases. This CDR3 is CASSKPGQGLGEQYF. In DNA, the CDR3 is TGTGCCAGCAGTAAACCGGGACAGGGGTTAGGGGAGCAGTACTTC.